A single sample gave rise to the 24 T cell receptor beta chains below, sequenced in a study of chemoradiotherapy in HPV16-positive cancers. Using immunoSEQ multiplex PCR, the repertoire was profiled, and TCRdb retains in-frame clones only, with some absent. This sample has over 10,000 clones; over 75% occur once, and the top ten carry about 2.2%. The sequencing used blood, collected from a patient who underwent chemoradiotherapy. Receptors were obtained from a human donor with HPV-associated anogenital cancer.

This chain links TRBV5-8 with TRBJ1-5; TRBD1 aligns across 7 bases. The trim removed 5 bases at V and 0 bases at J, leaving 11 bases unmatched. The CDR3 runs to 17 residues. The germline V gene encodes CDR1 SGHTS and CDR2 YDEGEE. CDR3 DNA: TGTGCCAGCAGAGAACGAAGGGGGCCCCATAGCAATCAGCCCCAGCATTTT. Encoded protein: CASRERRGPHSNQPQHF.

The genes are TRBV19 and TRBJ1-2; 7 positions match TRBD1. After removal of 0 bases from V and 8 bases from J, the junction contained 12 bases not matched to a gene. This CDR3 region has 16 residues. CDR1 and CDR2 from the germline V gene are LNHDA and SQIVND (reference sequence). In DNA form, the CDR3 reads TGTGCCAGTAGTATAGATCATAGGGGGCCAGCCTGGGGCTACACCTTC. Its translation is CASSIDHRGPAWGYTF.

This clone came up a few times. The CDR3 coding sequence is TGTGCCAGCTCACCAGGGACAGGGGGCAATCAGCCCCAGCATTTT. It yields the protein CASSPGTGGNQPQHF. The gene calls are TRBV18 and TRBJ1-5; 10 bases are shared with TRBD1. Germline V gene sequence: CDR1 KGHSH, CDR2 LQKENI. The V and J ends lost 2 bases and 2 bases, in that order; junction bases with no gene match: 0. CDR3 length: 15 residues.

This clone was observed a handful of times. The chain joins TRBV19 to TRBJ2-7, with 8 bases matching TRBD1. The germline V gene encodes CDR1 LNHDA and CDR2 SQIVND (reference sequence). Germline trimming cut 4 bases from V and 4 bases from J; bases unmatched to any gene: 0. This CDR3 spans 12 amino acids. The CDR3 protein is CASSRQGYEQYF. The DNA of the CDR3 is TGTGCCAGTAGTAGACAGGGGTACGAGCAGTACTTC.

The J gene is TRBJ2-5, the V gene TRBV5-4, with TRBD2 matching over 10 bases. Germline V gene lookup returns CDR1 SGHNT and CDR2 YYREEE (reference sequence). This CDR3 has 16 residues. V was clipped by 0 bases and J by 4 bases; unmatched bases: 6. The CDR3 DNA reads TGTGCCAGCAGCTTGGGGAGCGGGGGGGCCGGAGAGACCCAGTACTTC. This codes for CASSLGSGGAGETQYF.

The rearrangement uses TRBV5-6 and TRBJ2-1, with D tentatively TRBD2 (6 bases). The CDR3 has 12 amino acids. The V gene lost 2 bases and the J gene lost 10 bases, with 10 bases spanning the gap. Germline CDR1 is SGHDT and CDR2 is YYEEEE. The CDR3 loop is CASSLALAEQFF. The CDR3 bases are TGTGCCAGCAGCTTAGCCCTAGCGGAGCAGTTCTTC.

The chain uses TRBV5-4 and TRBJ2-2; TRBD1 agrees at 7 bases. CDR1 and CDR2 (germline): SGHNT, YYREEE (reference sequence). After removal of 4 bases from V and 1 base from J, the junction contained 4 bases not matched to a gene. CDR3 length: 15 residues. The CDR3 spells CASSLGTENTGELFF. The CDR3 DNA reads TGTGCCAGCAGCCTCGGGACAGAGAACACCGGGGAGCTGTTTTTT.

This chain connects TRBV5-1 to TRBJ1-6; TRBD1 agrees at 7 bases. CDR3 length equals 17 residues. Looked up from germline, CDR1 is SGHRS and CDR2 is YFSETQ. V lost 0 bases and J lost 5; bases outside the gene matches: 8. The CDR3 DNA reads as TGCGCCAGCAGCTTGGTACAAGGGGGCCCGAATAATTCACCCCTCCACTTT. As protein: CASSLVQGGPNNSPLHF.

The chain links TRBV6-1 to TRBJ1-5, with D unclear. Germline CDR1 MNHNS, CDR2 SASEGT. The CDR3 loop spans 13 amino acids. The V and J ends lost 1 base and 5 bases respectively, with 6 bases between them. The DNA of the CDR3 is TGTGCCAGCAGTGAAGTTGGCTATCAGCCCCAGCATTTT. Its protein product is CASSEVGYQPQHF.

CDR3: CASRDGHTGDGYTF. The CDR3 DNA reads as TGTGCCAGCAGGGACGGGCACACAGGCGATGGCTACACCTTC. J is TRBJ1-2 and V is TRBV7-9, with D tentatively TRBD1 (5 bases). Germline assignment: CDR1 SEHNR and CDR2 FQNEAQ (reference sequence). The CDR3 extends over 14 amino acids. Deletions cut 6 bases from V and 6 bases from J, with 17 bases between.

V gene TRBV6-5 combines with J gene TRBJ1-5; D not resolved. Germline CDR1 and CDR2: MNHEY and SVGAGI. Trimming pared 6 bases from V and 0 bases from J, leaving 6 bases between. The CDR3 contains 13 residues. CDR3 coding DNA: TGTGCCAGCAGAACGAATAGCAATCAGCCCCAGCATTTT. It yields the protein CASRTNSNQPQHF.

This clone was recorded only once. V usage is TRBV19 and J usage is TRBJ1-1; D unclear. The CDR3 runs to 15 residues. Trimming removed 0 bases at V and 0 bases at J, with 8 bases between. From germline, CDR1 is LNHDA and CDR2 SQIVND (reference sequence). The CDR3 nucleotides are TGTGCCAGTAGTATAGATCGGTACCTGAACACTGAAGCTTTCTTT. Protein product: CASSIDRYLNTEAFF.

V is TRBV6-1 and J is TRBJ1-2; D is possibly TRBD1 (5 bases). This CDR3 region has 13 residues. CDR1 is MNHNS and CDR2 is SASEGT in the germline V gene. The V and J ends lost 4 bases and 8 bases respectively, with 14 bases between them. CDR3 protein: CASSGLGGVGYTF. The CDR3 nucleotides are TGTGCCAGCAGTGGACTTGGGGGGGTCGGCTACACCTTC.

The table lists this clone with a count of one. The chain carries TRBV7-3 and TRBJ1-2; D gene uncertain. Germline CDR1 and CDR2: SGHTA and FQGTGA. V was clipped by 2 bases and J by 8 bases, with 21 bases between them. This CDR3 spans 16 amino acids. CDR3 sequence: CASSLSPGIGQRGYTF. The CDR3 coding sequence is TGTGCCAGCAGCTTATCTCCGGGTATAGGGCAAAGGGGCTACACCTTC.

This sequence joins TRBV28 and TRBJ2-3; D remains unclear. The V and J ends lost 6 bases and 2 bases respectively, with 9 bases between them. The CDR3 is made up of 13 amino acids. Germline-derived CDR1 and CDR2 are MDHEN and SYDVKM. The CDR3 is CASSDTNTDTQYF. CDR3 in DNA: TGTGCCAGCAGCGACACTAACACAGATACGCAGTATTTT.

The rearrangement joins TRBV7-2 to TRBJ2-3, with TRBD2 matching over 8 bases. The germline V gene encodes CDR1 SGHTA and CDR2 FQGNSA. The junction had 8 bases not matched to a gene; V was cut back by 7 bases and J by 5 bases. The CDR3 contains 14 residues. The CDR3 reads CASKSRGGVDTQYF. DNA of the CDR3: TGTGCCAGCAAAAGCCGGGGGGGCGTAGATACGCAGTATTTT.

The chain carries TRBV9 and TRBJ1-3, with D possibly TRBD1 on 5 matching bases. The CDR3 covers 14 residues. CDR1 is SGDLS and CDR2 is YYNGEE in the germline V gene. Deletions cut 3 bases from V and 0 bases from J, with 7 bases between. This CDR3 is CASSGGTSGNTIYF. The CDR3 DNA reads TGTGCCAGCAGCGGGGGGACCTCTGGAAACACCATATATTTT.

The J gene is TRBJ2-5, the V gene TRBV6-5, with 9 bases aligning to TRBD1. The V and J ends lost 6 bases and 5 bases, in that order; junction bases with no gene match: 7. This CDR3 comprises 14 residues. Germline CDR1 reads MNHEY; CDR2 reads SVGAGI. The CDR3 here is CASSRGTGIETQYF. DNA of the CDR3: TGTGCCAGCAGCCGAGGGACAGGGATCGAGACCCAGTACTTC.

The CDR3 bases are TGCGCCAGCAGCTCTGGGACTAGCGGGGGGCTGAGCACAGATACGCAGTATTTT. Protein: CASSSGTSGGLSTDTQYF. The chain links TRBV5-1 to TRBJ2-3; TRBD2 matches at 15 bases. CDR3 length: 18 residues. The J segment lost 0 bases and the V segment lost 3 bases, leaving 5 bases of the junction unmatched. Germline lookup yields CDR1 SGHRS and CDR2 YFSETQ.

This chain's CDR3 is CASSPVGLASRYTDTQYF. The CDR3 nucleotides read TGCGCCAGCAGCCCCGTCGGTCTGGCTAGCCGATACACAGATACGCAGTATTTT. The rearrangement uses TRBV4-1 and TRBJ2-3; D might be TRBD2 (5 bases). CDR3 length equals 18 residues. Germline assignment: CDR1 MGHRA and CDR2 YSYEKL. The V end lost 4 bases, the J end lost 2 bases, and 22 bases lay between the germline ends.

The chain's CDR3 is CASSWPGTNTQYF. CDR3 DNA: TGTGCCAGCAGCTGGCCCGGGACAAATACGCAGTATTTT. The chain carries TRBV5-4 and TRBJ2-3, with D possibly matching TRBD1 (6 bases). Trimming took 3 bases from V and 7 from J, leaving 12 bases between them. The CDR3 consists of 13 residues. The germline CDR1 and CDR2 sequences are SGHNT and YYREEE (reference sequence).

The rearrangement joins TRBV2 to TRBJ2-7, with TRBD2 as a possible D gene (7 bases). In germline, CDR1 is SNHLY, CDR2 FYNNEI. Trimming stripped 7 bases from V and 4 bases from J, with 17 bases between. The CDR3 extends over 14 amino acids. The CDR3 DNA follows: TGTGCCAGCATAGAGAGGGGGGGCTATTACGAGCAGTACTTC. It is translated as CASIERGGYYEQYF. Filled out from reference TRBV2 and TRBJ2-7, the complete variable domain reads EPEVTQTPSHQVTQMGQEVILRCVPISNHLYFYWYRQILGQKVEFLVSFYNNEISEKSEIFDDQFSVERPDGSNFTLKIRSTKLEDSAMYFCASIERGGYYEQYFGPGTRLTVT.

The genes are TRBV18 and TRBJ2-7, with TRBD2 identical over 8 bases. V lost 4 bases and J lost 1; bases outside the gene matches: 12. CDR1 KGHSH and CDR2 LQKENI come from the germline V gene. The CDR3 is 17 amino acids. This chain's CDR3 is CASSLTRPRGVSYEQYF. CDR3 coding DNA: TGTGCCAGCTCACTCACTCGGCCGCGGGGGGTGTCCTACGAGCAGTACTTC.

This chain joins TRBV7-9 and TRBJ2-5, with 14 bases matching TRBD2. Germline loops: CDR1 SEHNR, CDR2 FQNEAQ (reference sequence). The ends lost 8 bases at V and 5 bases at J; junction bases unmatched: 10. The CDR3 runs 16 residues. The CDR3 DNA sequence: TGTGCCAGCTCTCCCGGGACTAGCGGGGGAGGGGAGACCCAGTACTTC. Protein sequence: CASSPGTSGGGETQYF. Variable domain in full (rest from reference TRBV7-9 and TRBJ2-5): DTGVSQNPRHKITKRGQNVTFRCDPISEHNRLYWYRQTLGQGPEFLTYFQNEAQLEKSRLLSDRFSAERPKGSFSTLEIQRTEQGDSAMYLCASSPGTSGGGETQYFGPGTRLLVL.